This T cell receptor beta chain was captured in a study of blood T cells in healthy people across ages. The use of a sample-barcoded 5' primer and a J-beta primer mix characterized a second PCR of roughly 7 to 11 cycles. Through a template-switch adaptor with 12 random nucleotides, each cDNA molecule received a tag. From the 5' RACE reads, TCRdb called clonotypes with MiXCR, one entry per CDR3 protein. This table has over 1,500,000 distinct CDR3 sequences, around half appearing once. General study points: Higher diversity and more naive CD4+ cells were features of long-lived donors, compared to aged donors. PBMCs were not sorted, which prevented a conclusive comparison of naive versus antigen-experienced cells. The fall in TCR beta diversity per million T cells was roughly linear with age.

V shed 6 bases, J shed 4 bases, and the junction held 4 bases outside the gene matches. CDR3 length equals 13 residues. This clonotype occurred many times. What it recognizes is unknown. The receptor's source is a woman aged 40 to 50 in good health. The gene calls are TRBV12-3 or TRBV12-4 and TRBJ2-3; 7 bases line up with TRBD1. Sequenced input: blood. Here the CDR3 reads CASSPRGSDTQYF. The DNA for the CDR3 is TGTGCCAGCAGCCCCAGGGGGTCAGATACGCAGTATTTT.